This T cell receptor (beta chain) comes out of a study of cytomegalovirus exposure and HLA in healthy donors. The donors gave bone marrow, and they were healthy. While unrecorded immune exposures were likely, the donors were nominally healthy when sampled. A remark on this clone: Its antigen is not identified.

PCR employed 60 Vbeta and 13 Jbeta primers. Sequenced by immunoSEQ multiplex PCR; TCRdb stores in-frame clones only, minus some. The sample has approximately 90,000 clones, 76% seen once. V shed 0 bases and J shed 3 bases, with 12 bases lying between them. CDR1 GTSNPN and CDR2 SVGIG come from the germline V gene (reference sequence). The CDR3 has 14 residues. Overall study findings and caveats: Researchers catalogued about 150 TCR beta chains as cytomegalovirus-associated.

What was sequenced was PBMCs. The chain is built from TRBV30 and TRBJ2-7; D is unresolved. This TCR was sampled from a man aged 40-55 years in good health and CMV-seronegative. DNA of the CDR3: TGTGCCTGGAGTGTAGTGAACGGTAACTACGAGCAGTACTTC. Its translation is CAWSVVNGNYEQYF. The full variable domain, rest sourced from reference TRBV30 and TRBJ2-7, is SQTIHQWPATLVQPVGSPLSLECTVEGTSNPNLYWYRQAAGRGLQLLFYSVGIGQISSEVPQNLSASRPQDRQFILSSKKLLLSDSGFYLCAWSVVNGNYEQYFGPGTRLTVT.